This is a list of T cell receptor beta chains from one sample in a study of blood T cell repertoires in COVID-19. Data came from immunoSEQ multiplex PCR; TCRdb stores just in-frame clones and leaves some out. The sample shows roughly 250,000 clones, about 80% of them seen only once. Sequencing was carried out using peripheral blood. All receptors derive from a woman at least 80 years old with acute or convalescent COVID-19. CDR3s include the opening cysteine and the closing phenylalanine or tryptophan. A D gene is named only where the DNA matches it firmly. Some rows have no size entry. The others give once, few or many, or a class for an expanded clone.

D: .
V: TRBV6-2/TRBV6-3
size: .
J: TRBJ2-4
length: 14
CDR3: CASSYKQIKNIQYF
DNA: TGTGCCAGCAGTTATAAACAGATTAAAAACATTCAGTACTTC

D: TRBD2
V: TRBV5-1
size: once
J: TRBJ2-3
length: 15
CDR3: CASSLMGGNTDTQYF
DNA: TGCGCCAGCAGCTTGATGGGGGGGAACACAGATACGCAGTATTTT

D: .
V: TRBV6-5
size: .
J: TRBJ2-3
length: 15
CDR3: CASRGIGQRTDTQYF
DNA: TGTGCCAGCAGGGGAATAGGACAACGCACAGATACGCAGTATTTT

D: TRBD1
V: TRBV28
size: .
J: TRBJ2-1
length: 16
CDR3: CASSPMGQRSYNEQFF
DNA: TGTGCCAGCAGTCCAATGGGACAGAGATCCTACAATGAGCAGTTCTTC

D: .
V: TRBV6-5
size: many
J: TRBJ2-2
length: 15
CDR3: CASSPRGSNTGELFF
DNA: TGTGCCAGCAGTCCGCGGGGCTCGAACACCGGGGAGCTGTTTTTT

D: TRBD1
V: TRBV28
size: .
J: TRBJ2-3
length: 17
CDR3: CASSSQPGQGGLDTQYF
DNA: TGTGCCAGCAGTTCCCAACCCGGACAGGGAGGATTAGATACGCAGTATTTT

D: TRBD1
V: TRBV6-5
size: .
J: TRBJ1-1
length: 15
CDR3: CASRFNRGRDTEAFF
DNA: TGTGCCAGCAGATTCAACAGGGGGCGCGACACTGAAGCTTTCTTT

D: TRBD1
V: TRBV6-5
size: .
J: TRBJ1-1
length: 11
CDR3: CASSTGTEIFF
DNA: TGTGCCAGCAGTACCGGGACAGAGATCTTCTTT

D: .
V: TRBV5-1
size: .
J: TRBJ1-1
length: 14
CDR3: CASSTDSFNTEAFF
DNA: TGCGCCAGCAGCACGGACAGTTTTAACACTGAAGCTTTCTTT

D: .
V: TRBV5-1
size: .
J: TRBJ2-7
length: 14
CDR3: CASSFTAGADEQYF
DNA: TGCGCCAGCAGCTTCACGGCTGGAGCAGACGAGCAGTACTTC

D: .
V: TRBV7-3
size: .
J: TRBJ1-1
length: 14
CDR3: CASSPGFGDTEAFF
DNA: TGTGCCAGCAGCCCAGGGTTTGGAGACACTGAAGCTTTCTTT

D: .
V: TRBV5-6
size: once
J: TRBJ1-3
length: 17
CDR3: CASSLGIGGAHQDTIYF
DNA: TGTGCCAGCAGCTTGGGAATCGGCGGGGCCCATCAGGACACCATATATTTT

D: TRBD1
V: TRBV5-5
size: .
J: TRBJ2-7
length: 16
CDR3: CASSSFPGTGGYEQYF
DNA: TGTGCCAGCAGCAGTTTTCCCGGGACAGGGGGCTACGAGCAGTACTTC

D: .
V: TRBV7-3
size: .
J: TRBJ2-1
length: 15
CDR3: CASSPGASRDNEQFF
DNA: TGTGCCAGCAGCCCAGGGGCTAGCAGAGACAATGAGCAGTTCTTC

D: .
V: TRBV28
size: .
J: TRBJ2-1
length: 16
CDR3: CASRTGQTAYYNEQFF
DNA: TGTGCCAGCAGGACAGGACAGACGGCTTACTACAATGAGCAGTTCTTC

D: TRBD2
V: TRBV29-1
size: .
J: TRBJ2-1
length: 13
CDR3: CSAASGGRDEQFF
DNA: TGCAGCGCCGCTTCAGGCGGGAGGGATGAGCAGTTCTTC

D: TRBD1
V: TRBV6-1
size: .
J: TRBJ1-2
length: 16
CDR3: CASSEAGGGGNYGYTF
DNA: TGTGCCAGCAGTGAGGCAGGGGGCGGCGGGAACTATGGCTACACCTTC

D: .
V: TRBV6-5
size: .
J: TRBJ1-1
length: 12
CDR3: CASTSGNTEAFF
DNA: TGTGCCAGCACTTCCGGGAACACTGAAGCTTTCTTT

D: .
V: TRBV10-1
size: .
J: TRBJ1-2
length: 14
CDR3: CASSDIAGAYGYTF
DNA: TGCGCCAGCAGTGATATCGCCGGAGCTTATGGCTACACCTTC

D: .
V: TRBV5-6
size: .
J: TRBJ1-1
length: 15
CDR3: CASSKKQGVKSEAFF
DNA: TGTGCCAGCAGCAAAAAACAGGGTGTGAAGTCTGAAGCTTTCTTT

D: .
V: TRBV11-2
size: .
J: TRBJ2-7
length: 14
CDR3: CASSVSSVGYEQYF
DNA: TGTGCCAGCAGCGTGAGTAGCGTTGGCTACGAGCAGTACTTC